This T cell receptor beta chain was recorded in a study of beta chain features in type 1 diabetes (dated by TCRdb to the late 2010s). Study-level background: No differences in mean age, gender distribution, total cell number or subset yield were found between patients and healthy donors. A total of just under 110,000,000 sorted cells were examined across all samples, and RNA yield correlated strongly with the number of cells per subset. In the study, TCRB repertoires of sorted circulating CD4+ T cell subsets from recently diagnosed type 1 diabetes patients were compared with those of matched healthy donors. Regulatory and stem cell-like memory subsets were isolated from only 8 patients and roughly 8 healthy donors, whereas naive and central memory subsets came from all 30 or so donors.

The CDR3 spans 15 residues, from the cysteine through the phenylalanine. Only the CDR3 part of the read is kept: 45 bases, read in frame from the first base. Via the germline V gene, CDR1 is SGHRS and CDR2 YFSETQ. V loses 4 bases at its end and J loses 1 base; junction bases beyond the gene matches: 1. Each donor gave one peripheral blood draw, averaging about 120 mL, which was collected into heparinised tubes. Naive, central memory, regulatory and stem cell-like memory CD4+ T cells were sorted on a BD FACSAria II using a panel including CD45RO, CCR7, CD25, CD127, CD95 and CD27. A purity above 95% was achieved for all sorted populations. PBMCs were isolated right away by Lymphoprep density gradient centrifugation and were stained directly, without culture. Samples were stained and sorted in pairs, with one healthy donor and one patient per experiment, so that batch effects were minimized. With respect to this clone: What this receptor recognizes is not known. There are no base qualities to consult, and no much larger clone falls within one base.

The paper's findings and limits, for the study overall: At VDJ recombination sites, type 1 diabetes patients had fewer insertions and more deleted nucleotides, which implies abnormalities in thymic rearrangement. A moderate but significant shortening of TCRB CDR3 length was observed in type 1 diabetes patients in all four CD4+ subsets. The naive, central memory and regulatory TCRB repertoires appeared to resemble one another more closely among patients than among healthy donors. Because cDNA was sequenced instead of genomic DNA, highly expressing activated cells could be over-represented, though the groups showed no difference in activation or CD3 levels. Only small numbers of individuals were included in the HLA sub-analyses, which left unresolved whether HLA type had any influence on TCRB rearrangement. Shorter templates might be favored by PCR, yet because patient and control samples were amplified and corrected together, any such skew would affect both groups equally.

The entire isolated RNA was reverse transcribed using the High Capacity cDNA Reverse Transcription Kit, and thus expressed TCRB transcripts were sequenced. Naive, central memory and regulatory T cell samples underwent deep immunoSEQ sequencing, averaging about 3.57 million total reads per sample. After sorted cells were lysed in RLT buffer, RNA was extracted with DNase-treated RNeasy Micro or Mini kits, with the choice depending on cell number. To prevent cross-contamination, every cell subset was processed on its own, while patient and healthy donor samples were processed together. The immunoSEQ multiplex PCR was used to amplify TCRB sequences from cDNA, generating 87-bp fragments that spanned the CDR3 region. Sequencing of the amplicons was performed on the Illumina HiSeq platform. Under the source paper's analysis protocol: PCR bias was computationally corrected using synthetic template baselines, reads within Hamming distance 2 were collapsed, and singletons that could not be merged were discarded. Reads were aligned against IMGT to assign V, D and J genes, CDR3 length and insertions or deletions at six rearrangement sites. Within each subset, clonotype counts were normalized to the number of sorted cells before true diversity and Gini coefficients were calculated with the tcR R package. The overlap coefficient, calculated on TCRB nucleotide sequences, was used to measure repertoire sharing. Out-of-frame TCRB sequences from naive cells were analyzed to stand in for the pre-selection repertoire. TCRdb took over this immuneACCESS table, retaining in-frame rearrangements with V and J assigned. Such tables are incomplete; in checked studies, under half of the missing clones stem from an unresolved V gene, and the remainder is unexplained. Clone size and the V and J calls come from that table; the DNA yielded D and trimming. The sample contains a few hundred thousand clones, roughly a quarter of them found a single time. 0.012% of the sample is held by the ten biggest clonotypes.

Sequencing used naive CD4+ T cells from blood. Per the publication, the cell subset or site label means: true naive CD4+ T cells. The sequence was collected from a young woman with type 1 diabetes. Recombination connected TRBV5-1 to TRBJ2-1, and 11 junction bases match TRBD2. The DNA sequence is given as TGCGCCAGCAGCGCTAGCGGGAGGTCCTACAATGAGCAGTTCTTC. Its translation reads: CASSASGRSYNEQFF.